This TCR beta chain was profiled in a study of blood T cell repertoires in COVID-19. About the research overall: Spain, Italy and the United States supplied samples that represented acute and convalescent COVID-19.

Trimming removed 1 base at V and 7 bases at J, with 17 bases between. The germline V gene has CDR1 LGHDT and CDR2 YNNKEL (reference sequence). CDR3 length equals 15 residues. Assay used: immunoSEQ multiplex PCR; TCRdb lists only in-frame clones, some missing. Of some 94,000 clones in the sample, 75% to 90% were seen once. This clonotype originated in a human donor in a cohort sampled during active COVID-19. The genes are TRBV3-1 (or the pseudogene TRBV3-2) and TRBJ2-7; D perhaps matches TRBD2 (5 bases). Input material: peripheral blood. CDR3 residues: CASSQVASGTVEQYF. In DNA form, the CDR3 reads TGTGCCAGCAGCCAAGTAGCCAGCGGCACGGTGGAGCAGTACTTC.